These T cell receptor beta chains were read from a single sample in a study of T cell repertoires in cytomegalovirus infection. TCRdb redid the calling of the reads with MiXCR, one entry per CDR3 protein. The data hold some 440,000 distinct CDR3 sequences, with roughly 30% observed a single time. Sequences were obtained from PBMCs. The receptors originated from a human donor in good health (CMV status not recorded). Some clones in this sample may be carry-over from other donors' samples. Each CDR3 is given with its conserved first and last residue. Each record gives: D gene, V gene, J gene, clone size, CDR3 protein, CDR3 DNA. A D gene is named only where the DNA matches it firmly. The listing skips clone size in some rows; elsewhere it reads once, few, many or a size class.

D gene: TRBD1
V gene: TRBV5-4
J gene: TRBJ1-3
clone size: -
CDR3 protein: CASRIQGASGNTIYF
CDR3 DNA: TGTGCCAGCAGAATACAGGGGGCGTCTGGAAACACCATATATTTT

D gene: -
V gene: TRBV15
J gene: TRBJ2-5
clone size: -
CDR3 protein: CATSRDQGLETQYF
CDR3 DNA: TGTGCCACCAGCAGAGATCAGGGGCTGGAGACCCAGTACTTC

D gene: -
V gene: TRBV5-6
J gene: TRBJ2-7
clone size: -
CDR3 protein: CASSWGPDGEQYF
CDR3 DNA: TGTGCCAGCAGCTGGGGCCCGGACGGCGAGCAGTACTTC

D gene: -
V gene: TRBV4-2
J gene: TRBJ2-7
clone size: -
CDR3 protein: CASSPAGIGEQYF
CDR3 DNA: TGTGCCAGCAGCCCGGCGGGGATCGGCGAGCAGTACTTC

D gene: -
V gene: TRBV5-5
J gene: TRBJ2-5
clone size: -
CDR3 protein: CASSFSGGETQYF
CDR3 DNA: TGTGCCAGCAGCTTCAGCGGCGGAGAGACCCAGTACTTC

D gene: -
V gene: TRBV9
J gene: TRBJ1-2
clone size: -
CDR3 protein: CASSVTPASNYGYTF
CDR3 DNA: TGTGCCAGCAGCGTAACTCCAGCGTCTAACTATGGCTACACCTTC

D gene: -
V gene: TRBV7-8
J gene: TRBJ2-7
clone size: many
CDR3 protein: CASSLAQRLRNEQYF
CDR3 DNA: TGTGCCAGCAGCTTAGCGCAGCGTTTAAGGAACGAGCAGTACTTC

D gene: -
V gene: TRBV24-1
J gene: TRBJ2-3
clone size: few
CDR3 protein: CATSPVVGDTQYF
CDR3 DNA: TGTGCCACCAGCCCCGTAGTCGGGGATACGCAGTATTTT

D gene: TRBD1
V gene: TRBV7-2
J gene: TRBJ1-1
clone size: many
CDR3 protein: CASSPSGTVNTEAFF
CDR3 DNA: TGTGCCAGCAGCCCTTCCGGGACAGTGAACACTGAAGCTTTCTTT

D gene: TRBD1
V gene: TRBV4-1
J gene: TRBJ1-2
clone size: few
CDR3 protein: CASSQDRDRDYGYTF
CDR3 DNA: TGCGCCAGCAGCCAAGATCGGGACAGGGACTATGGCTACACCTTC

D gene: -
V gene: TRBV6-1
J gene: TRBJ1-1
clone size: many
CDR3 protein: CATTLGPEAFF
CDR3 DNA: TGTGCCACCACGCTAGGGCCTGAAGCTTTCTTT

D gene: -
V gene: TRBV6-1
J gene: TRBJ2-2
clone size: few
CDR3 protein: CASTGTGELFF
CDR3 DNA: TGTGCCAGCACCGGCACCGGGGAGCTGTTTTTT

D gene: -
V gene: TRBV6-1
J gene: TRBJ2-6
clone size: few
CDR3 protein: CASSKGKPGLVSSGANVLTF
CDR3 DNA: TGTGCCAGCAGTAAAGGGAAACCGGGACTCGTGAGCTCTGGGGCCAACGTCCTGACTTTC

D gene: TRBD1
V gene: TRBV7-2
J gene: TRBJ1-6
clone size: -
CDR3 protein: CASSQTGSYNSSLHF
CDR3 DNA: TGTGCCAGCAGCCAGACAGGGTCCTATAATTCATCCCTCCACTTT

D gene: -
V gene: TRBV20-1
J gene: TRBJ1-2
clone size: few
CDR3 protein: CSATGGRKGYTF
CDR3 DNA: TGCAGTGCTACCGGGGGGAGAAAGGGCTACACCTTC

D gene: TRBD2
V gene: TRBV5-1
J gene: TRBJ2-1
clone size: few
CDR3 protein: CASSLGGGINHNEQFF
CDR3 DNA: TGCGCCAGCAGCTTGGGCGGGGGTATTAATCACAATGAGCAGTTCTTC

D gene: TRBD1
V gene: TRBV12-3/TRBV12-4
J gene: TRBJ2-1
clone size: many
CDR3 protein: CASSFPWDRQIYNEQFF
CDR3 DNA: TGTGCCAGCAGTTTCCCGTGGGACAGACAAATTTACAATGAGCAGTTCTTC

D gene: -
V gene: TRBV12-3/TRBV12-4
J gene: TRBJ1-5
clone size: few
CDR3 protein: CASSFGLPGPQHF
CDR3 DNA: TGTGCCAGCAGTTTTGGGCTCCCGGGGCCCCAGCATTTT

D gene: TRBD1
V gene: TRBV7-8
J gene: TRBJ2-1
clone size: many
CDR3 protein: CASTDRGDNEQFF
CDR3 DNA: TGTGCCAGCACCGACAGGGGAGACAATGAGCAGTTCTTC

D gene: -
V gene: TRBV7-9
J gene: TRBJ2-2
clone size: many
CDR3 protein: CASRGSRGQRTGELFF
CDR3 DNA: TGTGCCAGCAGAGGTAGCCGGGGGCAGAGGACCGGGGAGCTGTTTTTT

D gene: -
V gene: TRBV5-4
J gene: TRBJ2-1
clone size: -
CDR3 protein: CASSLSGTGYNEQFF
CDR3 DNA: TGTGCCAGCAGCTTGTCCGGGACCGGCTACAATGAGCAGTTCTTC

D gene: -
V gene: TRBV19
J gene: TRBJ2-6
clone size: few
CDR3 protein: CASRADSLSGANVLTF
CDR3 DNA: TGTGCCAGTAGGGCAGACAGCCTCTCTGGGGCCAACGTCCTGACTTTC

D gene: TRBD2
V gene: TRBV6-2/TRBV6-3
J gene: TRBJ2-7
clone size: -
CDR3 protein: CASSYIGGGDEQYF
CDR3 DNA: TGTGCCAGCAGTTATATCGGGGGAGGGGACGAGCAGTACTTC

D gene: -
V gene: TRBV29-1
J gene: TRBJ1-4
clone size: -
CDR3 protein: CSVAFGGSATNEKLFF
CDR3 DNA: TGCAGCGTTGCCTTCGGGGGATCGGCAACTAATGAAAAACTGTTTTTT

D gene: TRBD2
V gene: TRBV19
J gene: TRBJ2-3
clone size: -
CDR3 protein: CASSGGGGSEDTQYF
CDR3 DNA: TGTGCCAGTAGCGGGGGGGGTGGTTCCGAGGATACGCAGTATTTT

D gene: TRBD1
V gene: TRBV20-1
J gene: TRBJ1-5
clone size: -
CDR3 protein: CSANDRGSVQPQHF
CDR3 DNA: TGCAGTGCTAACGACAGGGGGTCAGTTCAGCCCCAGCATTTT

D gene: TRBD1
V gene: TRBV2
J gene: TRBJ1-4
clone size: -
CDR3 protein: CASRGDRTKLFF
CDR3 DNA: TGTGCCAGCAGGGGGGACAGGACAAAACTGTTTTTT

D gene: -
V gene: TRBV6-2/TRBV6-3
J gene: TRBJ2-1
clone size: few
CDR3 protein: CASSYEGEYNEQFF
CDR3 DNA: TGTGCCAGCAGTTACGAGGGGGAGTACAATGAGCAGTTCTTC

D gene: -
V gene: TRBV12-3/TRBV12-4
J gene: TRBJ1-5
clone size: many
CDR3 protein: CASTPGGVLDQPQHF
CDR3 DNA: TGTGCCAGCACCCCCGGAGGGGTGCTAGATCAGCCCCAGCATTTT

D gene: -
V gene: TRBV7-2
J gene: TRBJ2-2
clone size: many
CDR3 protein: CASSLGVFGELFF
CDR3 DNA: TGTGCCAGCAGCTTAGGTGTTTTCGGGGAGCTGTTTTTT

D gene: TRBD2
V gene: TRBV29-1
J gene: TRBJ2-1
clone size: few
CDR3 protein: CSGSGGAIHEQFF
CDR3 DNA: TGCAGCGGGAGCGGGGGGGCTATCCATGAGCAGTTCTTC

D gene: -
V gene: TRBV29-1
J gene: TRBJ1-2
clone size: few
CDR3 protein: CSVQPAQGGGYGYTF
CDR3 DNA: TGCAGCGTTCAACCAGCGCAGGGCGGCGGCTATGGCTACACCTTC

D gene: -
V gene: TRBV6-5
J gene: TRBJ1-6
clone size: -
CDR3 protein: CASIYGGENNSPLHF
CDR3 DNA: TGTGCCAGCATTTACGGGGGGGAGAATAATTCACCCCTCCACTTT

D gene: -
V gene: TRBV6-5
J gene: TRBJ1-2
clone size: -
CDR3 protein: CASSYSYDNYGYTF
CDR3 DNA: TGTGCCAGCAGTTACTCGTACGACAACTATGGCTACACCTTC

D gene: -
V gene: TRBV29-1
J gene: TRBJ2-2
clone size: -
CDR3 protein: CSVEEGGSVSGAGELFF
CDR3 DNA: TGCAGCGTTGAAGAAGGGGGTTCGGTTTCGGGGGCCGGGGAGCTGTTTTTT

D gene: -
V gene: TRBV7-2
J gene: TRBJ2-4
clone size: many
CDR3 protein: CASSLGGLRNIQYF
CDR3 DNA: TGTGCCAGCAGCCTGGGGGGCCTGAGAAACATTCAGTACTTC

D gene: -
V gene: TRBV6-1
J gene: TRBJ1-1
clone size: few
CDR3 protein: CASRFRLNTEAFF
CDR3 DNA: TGTGCCAGCAGATTTCGACTGAACACTGAAGCTTTCTTT

D gene: TRBD1
V gene: TRBV19
J gene: TRBJ2-7
clone size: -
CDR3 protein: CASSIRTGSHEQYF
CDR3 DNA: TGTGCCAGTAGTATCCGGACAGGGTCCCACGAGCAGTACTTC

D gene: -
V gene: TRBV7-2
J gene: TRBJ2-5
clone size: many
CDR3 protein: CASSLFDAEPNF
CDR3 DNA: TGTGCCAGCAGCTTATTTGATGCGGAGCCCAACTTC

D gene: TRBD2
V gene: TRBV7-6
J gene: TRBJ2-2
clone size: many
CDR3 protein: CAGRAGGTGELFF
CDR3 DNA: TGTGCCGGACGAGCGGGGGGAACCGGGGAGCTGTTTTTT

D gene: -
V gene: TRBV19
J gene: TRBJ1-2
clone size: -
CDR3 protein: CASNALGGANSVYTF
CDR3 DNA: TGTGCCAGTAATGCTCTAGGGGGAGCTAACTCTGTCTACACCTTC

D gene: -
V gene: TRBV5-6
J gene: TRBJ1-2
clone size: -
CDR3 protein: CASSSSSQFNGYTF
CDR3 DNA: TGTGCCAGCAGCTCGAGCTCACAGTTCAATGGCTACACCTTC

D gene: TRBD1
V gene: TRBV29-1
J gene: TRBJ2-1
clone size: few
CDR3 protein: CSVGGGRGRSGRDEQFF
CDR3 DNA: TGCAGCGTAGGTGGGGGCAGGGGGCGTAGCGGAAGGGATGAGCAGTTCTTC

D gene: -
V gene: TRBV20-1
J gene: TRBJ2-7
clone size: -
CDR3 protein: CSSRDRDGIGEQYF
CDR3 DNA: TGCAGTTCTAGAGATAGGGATGGGATCGGCGAGCAGTACTTC

D gene: TRBD1
V gene: TRBV7-8
J gene: TRBJ1-1
clone size: many
CDR3 protein: CASSLARGRDTEAFF
CDR3 DNA: TGTGCCAGCAGCTTAGCGAGGGGGCGGGACACTGAAGCTTTCTTT

D gene: -
V gene: TRBV11-2
J gene: TRBJ1-1
clone size: -
CDR3 protein: CASTSTGSLNTEAFF
CDR3 DNA: TGTGCCAGCACCTCAACGGGGTCCTTGAACACTGAAGCTTTCTTT

D gene: -
V gene: TRBV7-6
J gene: TRBJ1-3
clone size: -
CDR3 protein: CASSLASGYSGNTIYF
CDR3 DNA: TGTGCCAGCAGCTTGGCGTCAGGCTACTCTGGAAACACCATATATTTT

D gene: -
V gene: TRBV11-3
J gene: TRBJ2-3
clone size: few
CDR3 protein: CASSSDAGEDTQYF
CDR3 DNA: TGTGCCAGCAGCTCGGACGCCGGGGAAGATACGCAGTATTTT